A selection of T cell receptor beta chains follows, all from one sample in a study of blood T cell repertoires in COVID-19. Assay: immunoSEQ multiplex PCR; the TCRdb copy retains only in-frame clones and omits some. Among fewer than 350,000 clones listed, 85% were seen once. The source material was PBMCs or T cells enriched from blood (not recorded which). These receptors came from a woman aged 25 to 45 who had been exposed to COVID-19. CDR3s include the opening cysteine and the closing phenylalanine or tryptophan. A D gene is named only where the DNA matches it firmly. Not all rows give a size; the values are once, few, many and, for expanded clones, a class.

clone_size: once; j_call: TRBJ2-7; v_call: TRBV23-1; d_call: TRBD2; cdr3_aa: CASSQPGGFFYEQYF; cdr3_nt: TGCGCCAGCAGTCAACCGGGGGGGTTCTTCTACGAGCAGTACTTC
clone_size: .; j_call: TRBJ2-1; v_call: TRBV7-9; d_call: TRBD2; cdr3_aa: CAIRIQAGGPHNEQFF; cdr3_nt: TGTGCCATACGCATTCAAGCGGGGGGGCCCCACAATGAGCAGTTCTTC
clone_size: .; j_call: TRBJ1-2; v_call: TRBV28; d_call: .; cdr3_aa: CASRDIYGYTF; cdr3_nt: TGTGCCAGCAGAGACATATATGGCTACACCTTC
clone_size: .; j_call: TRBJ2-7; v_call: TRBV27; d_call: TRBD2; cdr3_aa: CASNPSGSYEQYF; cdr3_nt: TGTGCCAGCAATCCTAGCGGGAGCTACGAGCAGTACTTC
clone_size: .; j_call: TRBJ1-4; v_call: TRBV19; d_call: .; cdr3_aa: CASRTGDRTNEKLFF; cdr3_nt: TGTGCCAGTAGAACCGGAGACAGAACTAATGAAAAACTGTTTTTT
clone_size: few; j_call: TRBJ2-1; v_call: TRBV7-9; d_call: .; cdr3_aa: CASSLRVVSEDEQFF; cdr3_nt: TGTGCCAGCAGCTTAAGGGTCGTTTCGGAGGATGAGCAGTTCTTC
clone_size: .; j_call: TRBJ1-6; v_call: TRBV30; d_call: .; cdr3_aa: CAWSIITGWDSPLHF; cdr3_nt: TGTGCCTGGAGTATAATAACAGGGTGGGATTCACCCCTCCACTTT
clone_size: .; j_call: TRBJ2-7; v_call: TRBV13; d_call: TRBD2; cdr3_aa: CASSTSGLAGGPYSAEQYF; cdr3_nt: TGTGCCAGCAGCACGAGCGGACTAGCGGGAGGGCCTTATTCAGCCGAGCAGTACTTC
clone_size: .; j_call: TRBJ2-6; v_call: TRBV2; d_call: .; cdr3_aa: CASSLYSGANVLTF; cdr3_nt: TGTGCCAGCAGTCTATACTCTGGGGCCAACGTCCTGACTTTC
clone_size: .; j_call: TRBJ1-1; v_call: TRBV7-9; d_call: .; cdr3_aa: CASSPVGDYNTEAFF; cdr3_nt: TGTGCCAGCAGCCCGGTCGGGGATTATAACACTGAAGCTTTCTTT
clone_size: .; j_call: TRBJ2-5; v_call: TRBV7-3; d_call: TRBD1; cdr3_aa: CASSLITGGQGVEQETQYF; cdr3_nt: TGTGCCAGCAGCTTAATTACGGGCGGACAGGGCGTGGAACAAGAGACCCAGTACTTC
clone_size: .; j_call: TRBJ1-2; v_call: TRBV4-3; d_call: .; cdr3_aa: CASSQDRGWGYTF; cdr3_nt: TGCGCCAGCAGCCAAGACAGGGGTTGGGGCTACACCTTC
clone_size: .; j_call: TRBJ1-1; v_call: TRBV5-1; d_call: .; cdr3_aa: CASSLVGGRENTEAFF; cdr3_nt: TGCGCCAGCAGCTTGGTCGGTGGGCGTGAGAACACTGAAGCTTTCTTT
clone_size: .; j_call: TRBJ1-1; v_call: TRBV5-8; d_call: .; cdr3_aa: CASSLARQFTEAFF; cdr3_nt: TGTGCCAGCAGCTTGGCTAGACAGTTCACTGAAGCTTTCTTT
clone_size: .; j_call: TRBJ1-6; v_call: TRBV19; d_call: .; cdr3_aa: CASCPRVGNSPLHF; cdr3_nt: TGTGCCAGTTGCCCCAGGGTTGGGAATTCACCCCTCCACTTT
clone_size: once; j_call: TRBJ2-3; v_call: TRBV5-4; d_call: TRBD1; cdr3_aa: CATGTGDRDTQYF; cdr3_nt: TGTGCCACAGGGACAGGGGATAGAGATACGCAGTATTTT